This TCR beta chain is from a study of blood T cell repertoires in COVID-19. Per the original data handling: Amplification from reference gene primers served as the basis for estimated nucleated cell counts. Clones were read by immunoSEQ multiplex PCR, and TCRdb kept only the in-frame ones, dropping some. That table gives V, J and clone size, and the DNA gave D and trimming. The sample has approximately 150,000 clones, roughly four fifths seen once. Germline lookup yields CDR1 MDHEN and CDR2 SYDVKM. The CDR3 is 13 residues long. V was pared by 8 bases and J by 7 bases, with 17 bases between. The sample consisted of peripheral blood. The V gene is TRBV28, the J gene TRBJ1-2; TRBD1 is a possible D gene (6 bases). This TCR came from a human donor in a cohort sampled during active COVID-19. In DNA, the CDR3 is TGTGCCAGCCGGACTGGGGGGGCGATTGGCTACACCTTC. Amino acid sequence: CASRTGGAIGYTF.